The 19 T cell receptor beta chains presented below share a single source sample, sequenced in a study of blood T cell repertoires in COVID-19. Assay used: immunoSEQ multiplex PCR; TCRdb lists only in-frame clones, some missing. The table includes tens of thousands of clones, roughly nine tenths detected once. The sample comprised peripheral blood. These receptors were obtained from a man in his fifties with active or convalescent COVID-19.

The genes are TRBV27 and TRBJ2-5, with TRBD2 identical over 10 bases. Per germline, CDR1 MNHEY and CDR2 SMNVEV (reference sequence). There are 15 residues in the CDR3. The junction had 8 bases not matched to a gene; V was cut back by 5 bases and J by 5 bases. The CDR3 is CASSTPGLARETQYF. The DNA for the CDR3 is TGTGCCAGCAGTACCCCGGGACTAGCGAGGGAGACCCAGTACTTC.

This chain links TRBV4-1 with TRBJ1-1; 7 bases agree with TRBD1. Germline V gene data show CDR1 as MGHRA and CDR2 as YSYEKL. CDR3 length: 14 residues. The J segment lost 1 base and the V segment lost 8 bases, leaving 7 bases of the junction unmatched. The CDR3 loop is CASGRTGTNTEAFF. The CDR3 bases are TGCGCCAGCGGGAGGACAGGCACGAACACTGAAGCTTTCTTT.

The chain links TRBV7-9 to TRBJ1-2, with 8 bases lining up with TRBD1. The CDR3 consists of 19 residues. Germline V gene data show CDR1 as SEHNR and CDR2 as FQNEAQ (reference sequence). Germline trimming cut 4 bases from V and 5 bases from J; bases unmatched to any gene: 21. The CDR3, as DNA: TGTGCCAGCAGCTCGTCCCCCGGGACAGGTGCTTATAACTGGTATGGCTACACCTTC. Translating it yields CASSSSPGTGAYNWYGYTF.

This chain uses TRBV11-2 with TRBJ2-1; no reliable D call. This CDR3 has 13 amino acids. V gave up 3 bases and J gave up 4 bases, with 7 bases separating them. CDR1 and CDR2 from the germline V gene are SGHAT and FQNNGV. Here the CDR3 DNA reads TGTGCCAGCAGCTTGAGTGGTTACAATGAGCAGTTCTTC. Residues: CASSLSGYNEQFF.

J is TRBJ2-3 and V is TRBV4-3; D not certain. This CDR3 spans 14 amino acids. CDR1 LGHNA and CDR2 YSLEER come from the germline V gene. Trimming took 0 bases from V and 8 from J, leaving 12 bases between them. CDR3 sequence (DNA): TGCGCCAGCAGCCAAGATCGAGGCCGGGTTACGCAGTATTTT. It codes for CASSQDRGRVTQYF.

The genes are TRBV6-2 or TRBV6-3 and TRBJ2-7; 11 bases agree with TRBD1. V dropped 4 bases and J dropped 4; count of bases not matched to a gene: 6. Germline-derived CDR1 and CDR2 are MNHEY and SVGEGT. The CDR3 totals 15 residues. The CDR3: CASSSSGTGGYEQYF. The CDR3 DNA reads as TGTGCCAGCAGTTCTTCCGGGACAGGGGGGTACGAGCAGTACTTC.

This clone came up a few times. The chain has TRBV7-2 and TRBJ2-1; D gene ambiguous. V lost 3 bases, J lost 8 bases, and 11 bases lay in between. Germline CDR1 is SGHTA and CDR2 is FQGNSA. This CDR3 has 13 residues. This chain's CDR3 is CASSLKPGDEQFF. In DNA, the CDR3 is TGTGCCAGCAGCTTGAAACCCGGAGATGAGCAGTTCTTC.

The chain couples TRBV28 to TRBJ2-7; 8 positions agree with TRBD1. This CDR3 region has 16 residues. V was clipped by 4 bases and J by 3 bases; unmatched bases: 11. CDR1 and CDR2 from the germline V gene are MDHEN and SYDVKM. CDR3 nucleotide sequence: TGTGCCAGCAGTTCTCCCCACCGGACAGGGAACTACGAGCAGTACTTC. Its protein product is CASSSPHRTGNYEQYF.

For this clone: Within the sample, other DNA sequences also encode this same CDR3. The chain recombines TRBV5-6 with TRBJ2-7; 8 bases agree with TRBD1. J lost 3 bases, V lost 0 bases, and 5 bases had no gene match. CDR3 length equals 15 residues. Germline values: CDR1 SGHDT, CDR2 YYEEEE. The chain's CDR3 is CASSLEQGVSYEQYF. CDR3 DNA sequence: TGTGCCAGCAGCTTGGAACAGGGGGTTAGCTACGAGCAGTACTTC. Together with reference TRBV5-6 and TRBJ2-7, the CDR3 gives the full variable domain: DAGVTQSPTHLIKTRGQQVTLRCSPKSGHDTVSWYQQALGQGPQFIFQYYEEEERQRGNFPDRFSGHQFPNYSSELNVNALLLGDSALYLCASSLEQGVSYEQYFGPGTRLTVT.

The genes are TRBV24-1 and TRBJ2-3, with 10 nucleotides matching TRBD2. CDR1 is KGHDR and CDR2 is SFDVKD in the germline V gene. V was clipped by 9 bases and J by 3 bases; unmatched bases: 2. This CDR3 is 13 amino acids long. The CDR3 sequence: CATGTSVTDTQYF. CDR3 DNA: TGTGCCACCGGGACTAGCGTGACAGATACGCAGTATTTT.

The V gene is TRBV19, the J gene TRBJ1-2; D possibly corresponds to TRBD1 (5 bases). Germline V CDR1 and CDR2: LNHDA, SQIVND (reference sequence). This CDR3 has 13 residues. Trimming pared 3 bases from V and 3 bases from J, leaving 8 bases between. The CDR3 region is CASSMSRDYGYTF. The CDR3 DNA follows: TGTGCCAGTAGTATGTCCAGGGACTATGGCTACACCTTC.

The chain links TRBV4-2 to TRBJ2-1; TRBD2 matches at 7 bases. Germline loops: CDR1 LGHNA, CDR2 YNFKEQ. This CDR3 contains 13 residues. J lost 10 bases, V lost 0 bases, and 3 bases had no gene match. The CDR3 region has the DNA TGTGCCAGCAGCCAAGAGGGGGGGAGGGAGCAGTTCTTC. Translated, it gives CASSQEGGREQFF.

The rearrangement joins TRBV28 to TRBJ2-7, with D tentatively TRBD1 (6 bases). The CDR3 is 15 residues long. V was cut by 4 bases and J by 1 base, with 14 bases left in between. CDR1 is MDHEN, CDR2 SYDVKM, per germline. Written as DNA, the CDR3 is TGTGCCAGCAGTTCCGGGGACACTTTTTCCTACGAGCAGTACTTC. It encodes CASSSGDTFSYEQYF.

The chain joins TRBV4-3 to TRBJ1-2, with TRBD1 identical over 8 bases. Per the germline V gene, CDR1 is LGHNA and CDR2 is YSLEER. The CDR3 totals 13 residues. The V and J ends lost 5 bases and 4 bases, in that order; junction bases with no gene match: 3. DNA of the CDR3: TGCGCCAGCAGCTCTGGACAGGGCTATGGCTACACCTTC. Encoded protein: CASSSGQGYGYTF.

This clone was seen just once. The V gene is TRBV5-1, the J gene TRBJ2-1; possible D gene TRBD1, 7 bases. With 4 bases removed from V and 0 bases from J, the gap between germline ends came to 14 bases. Per germline, CDR1 SGHRS and CDR2 YFSETQ. The CDR3 loop spans 16 amino acids. DNA for the CDR3: TGCGCCAGCAGCGTCCACAGGGGAGGCTCCTACAATGAGCAGTTCTTC. Translating gives CASSVHRGGSYNEQFF.

This clone was detected only a few times. This sequence joins TRBV4-1 and TRBJ2-5; D is perhaps TRBD2 (5 bases). Germline CDR1 MGHRA, CDR2 YSYEKL. V was pared by 4 bases and J by 3 bases, with 15 bases between. This CDR3 contains 15 residues. CDR3 DNA sequence: TGCGCCAGCAGCCCGGGGTGGGGAACTGAAGAGACCCAGTACTTC. This gives the protein CASSPGWGTEETQYF.

This clone has more than one count but fewer than ten. V usage is TRBV27 and J usage is TRBJ2-5; 11 bases align to TRBD2. Germline lookup yields CDR1 MNHEY and CDR2 SMNVEV (reference sequence). CDR3 size: 16 residues. Trimming cost V 5 bases and J 5 bases; bases outside gene matches: 10. CDR3 in DNA: TGTGCCAGCAGTACCTTAGCGGGAGGGCCTCGGGAGACCCAGTACTTC. Translated, it gives CASSTLAGGPRETQYF.

The chain carries TRBV18 and TRBJ1-5, with D unclear. Trimming took off 3 bases at V and 5 bases at J, with 11 bases between the two ends. Germline V gene data show CDR1 as KGHSH and CDR2 as LQKENI. The CDR3 covers 14 residues. CDR3 DNA: TGTGCCAGCTCACCGACCCTAGAGGATCAGCCCCAGCATTTT. This encodes CASSPTLEDQPQHF.

The V gene is TRBV28, the J gene TRBJ2-5, with 7 bases identical to TRBD2. This CDR3 spans 16 amino acids. From germline, CDR1 is MDHEN and CDR2 SYDVKM. V shed 6 bases, J shed 1 base, and the junction held 11 bases outside the gene matches. The CDR3 bases are TGTGCCAGCAGCCAGACGTCGTGGGGGGGCCAAGAGACCCAGTACTTC. Its protein product is CASSQTSWGGQETQYF.